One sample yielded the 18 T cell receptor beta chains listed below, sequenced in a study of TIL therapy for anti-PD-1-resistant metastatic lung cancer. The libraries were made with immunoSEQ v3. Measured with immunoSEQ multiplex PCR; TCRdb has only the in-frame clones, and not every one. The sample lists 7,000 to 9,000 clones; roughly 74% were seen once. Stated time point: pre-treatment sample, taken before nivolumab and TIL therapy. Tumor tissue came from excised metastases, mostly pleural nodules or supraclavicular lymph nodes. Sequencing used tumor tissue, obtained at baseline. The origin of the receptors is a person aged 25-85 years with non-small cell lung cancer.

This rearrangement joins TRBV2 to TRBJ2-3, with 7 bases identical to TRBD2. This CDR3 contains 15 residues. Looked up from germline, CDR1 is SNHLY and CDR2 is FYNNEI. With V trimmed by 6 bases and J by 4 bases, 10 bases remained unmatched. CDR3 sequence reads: CASSSGLAEADTQYF. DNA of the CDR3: TGTGCCAGCAGCTCGGGTCTAGCGGAGGCAGATACGCAGTATTTT.

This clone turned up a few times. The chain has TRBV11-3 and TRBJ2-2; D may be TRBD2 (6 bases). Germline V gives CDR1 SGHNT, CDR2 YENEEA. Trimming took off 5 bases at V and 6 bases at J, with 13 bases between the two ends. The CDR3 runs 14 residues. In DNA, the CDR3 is TGTGCCAGCAGCCCGGTGGGGGGATCCGGGGAGCTGTTTTTT. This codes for CASSPVGGSGELFF.

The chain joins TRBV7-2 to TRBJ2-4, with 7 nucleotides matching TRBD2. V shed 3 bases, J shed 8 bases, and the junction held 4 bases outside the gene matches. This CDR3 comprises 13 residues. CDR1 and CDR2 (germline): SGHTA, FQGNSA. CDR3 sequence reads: CASSLMGRDIQYF. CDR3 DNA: TGTGCCAGCAGCTTGATGGGGAGGGACATTCAGTACTTC.

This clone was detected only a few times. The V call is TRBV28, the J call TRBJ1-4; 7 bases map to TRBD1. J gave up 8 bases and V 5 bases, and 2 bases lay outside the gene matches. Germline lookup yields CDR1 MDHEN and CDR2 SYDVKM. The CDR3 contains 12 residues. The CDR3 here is CASSDREEKLFF. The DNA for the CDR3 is TGTGCCAGCAGTGACAGGGAAGAAAAACTGTTTTTT.

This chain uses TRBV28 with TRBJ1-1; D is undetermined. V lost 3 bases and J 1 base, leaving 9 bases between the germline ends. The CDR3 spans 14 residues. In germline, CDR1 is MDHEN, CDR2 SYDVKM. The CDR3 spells CASSFIIANTEAFF. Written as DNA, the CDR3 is TGTGCCAGCAGTTTTATTATCGCGAACACTGAAGCTTTCTTT.

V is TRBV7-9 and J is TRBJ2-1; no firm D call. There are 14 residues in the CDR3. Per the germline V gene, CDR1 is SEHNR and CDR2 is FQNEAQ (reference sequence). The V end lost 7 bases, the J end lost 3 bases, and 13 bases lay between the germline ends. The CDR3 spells CASTGKMIYNEQFF. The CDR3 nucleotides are TGTGCCAGCACCGGTAAAATGATCTACAATGAGCAGTTCTTC.

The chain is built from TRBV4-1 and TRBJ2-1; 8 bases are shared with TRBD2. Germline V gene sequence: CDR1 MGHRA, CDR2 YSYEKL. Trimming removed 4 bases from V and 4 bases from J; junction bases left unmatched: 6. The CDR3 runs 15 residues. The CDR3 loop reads CASSPLAGGYNEQFF. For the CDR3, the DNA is TGCGCCAGCAGCCCCTTGGCGGGGGGATACAATGAGCAGTTCTTC.

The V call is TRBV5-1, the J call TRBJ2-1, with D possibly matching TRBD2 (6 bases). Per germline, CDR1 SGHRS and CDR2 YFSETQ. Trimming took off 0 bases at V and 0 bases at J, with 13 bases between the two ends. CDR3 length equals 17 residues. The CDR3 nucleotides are TGCGCCAGCAGCTTGGGGGCCCTGACTAGCTCCTACAATGAGCAGTTCTTC. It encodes CASSLGALTSSYNEQFF.

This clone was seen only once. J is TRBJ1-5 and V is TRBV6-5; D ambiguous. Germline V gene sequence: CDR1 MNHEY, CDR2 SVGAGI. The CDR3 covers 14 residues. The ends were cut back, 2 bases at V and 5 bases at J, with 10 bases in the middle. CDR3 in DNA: TGTGCCAGCAGTTACACAGTCACAGATCAGCCCCAGCATTTT. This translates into CASSYTVTDQPQHF.

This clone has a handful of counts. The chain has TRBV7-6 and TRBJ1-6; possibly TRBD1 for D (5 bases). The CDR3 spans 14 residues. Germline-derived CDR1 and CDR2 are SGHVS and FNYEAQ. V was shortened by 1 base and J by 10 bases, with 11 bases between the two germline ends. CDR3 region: CASSLEGAGSPLHF. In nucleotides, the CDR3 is TGTGCCAGCAGCTTAGAAGGGGCAGGATCACCCCTCCACTTT.

The CDR3 loop is CASSRDRGPNEQFF. Written as DNA, the CDR3 is TGTGCCAGCAGCCGGGACAGGGGGCCCAATGAGCAGTTCTTC. V is TRBV7-2 and J is TRBJ2-1, with TRBD1 matching 12 bases. V trimming: 5 bases; J trimming: 6 bases; junction bases outside the gene matches: 2. Germline V gives CDR1 SGHTA, CDR2 FQGNSA. The CDR3 has 14 residues.

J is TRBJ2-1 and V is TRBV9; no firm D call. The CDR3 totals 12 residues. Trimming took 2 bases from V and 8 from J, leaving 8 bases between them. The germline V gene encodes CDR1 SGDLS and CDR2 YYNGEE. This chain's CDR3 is CASSVTPYEQFF. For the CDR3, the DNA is TGTGCCAGCAGCGTCACCCCCTATGAGCAGTTCTTC.

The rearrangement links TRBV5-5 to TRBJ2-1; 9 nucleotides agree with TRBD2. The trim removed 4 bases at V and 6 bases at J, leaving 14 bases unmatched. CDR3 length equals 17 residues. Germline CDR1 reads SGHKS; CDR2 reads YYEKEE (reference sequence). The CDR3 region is CASSGITTSGYPNEQFF. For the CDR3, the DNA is TGTGCCAGCAGCGGAATCACGACTAGCGGCTATCCCAATGAGCAGTTCTTC.

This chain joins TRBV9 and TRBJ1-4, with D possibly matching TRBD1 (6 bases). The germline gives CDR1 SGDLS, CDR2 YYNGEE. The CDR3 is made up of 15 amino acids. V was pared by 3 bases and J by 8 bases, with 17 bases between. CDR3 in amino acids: CASSGGHLGREKLFF. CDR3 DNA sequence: TGTGCCAGCAGCGGGGGACACCTAGGTAGGGAAAAACTGTTTTTT.

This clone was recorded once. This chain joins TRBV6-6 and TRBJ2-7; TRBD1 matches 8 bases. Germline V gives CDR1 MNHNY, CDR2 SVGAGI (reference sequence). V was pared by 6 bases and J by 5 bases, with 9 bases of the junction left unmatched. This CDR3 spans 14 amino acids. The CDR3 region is CASSPRTGSDEQYF. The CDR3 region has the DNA TGTGCCAGCAGCCCTCGGACAGGGAGTGACGAGCAGTACTTC.

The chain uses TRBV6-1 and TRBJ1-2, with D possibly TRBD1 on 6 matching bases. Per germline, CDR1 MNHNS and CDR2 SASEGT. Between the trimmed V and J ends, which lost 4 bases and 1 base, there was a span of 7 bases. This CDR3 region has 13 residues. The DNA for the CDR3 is TGTGCCAGCAGTGCGGACAGTAACTATGGCTACACCTTC. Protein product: CASSADSNYGYTF.

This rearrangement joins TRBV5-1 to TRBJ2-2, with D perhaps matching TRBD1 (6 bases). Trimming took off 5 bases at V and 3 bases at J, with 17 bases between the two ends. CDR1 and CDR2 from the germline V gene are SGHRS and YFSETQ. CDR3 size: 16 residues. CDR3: CASRVDGTPYTGELFF. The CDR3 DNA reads TGCGCCAGCAGGGTTGACGGGACACCTTACACCGGGGAGCTGTTTTTT.

The CDR3 protein is CASSLPPGQGAVGYTF. The CDR3 nucleotides are TGTGCCAGCAGTTTACCCCCGGGACAGGGGGCGGTAGGCTACACCTTC. The chain couples TRBV28 to TRBJ1-2; 12 positions agree with TRBD1. This CDR3 contains 16 residues. Per the germline V gene, CDR1 is MDHEN and CDR2 is SYDVKM. V trimming: 2 bases; J trimming: 8 bases; junction bases outside the gene matches: 9.